This entry describes one T cell receptor (beta chain). Authors' processing steps: Nucleated cell counts were estimated from reference gene primer amplification. Generated by immunoSEQ multiplex PCR, the TCRdb table keeps only in-frame clones and is missing some. V and J calls and clone size are those listed in that table; D and trimming were worked out from the DNA. This table has hundreds of thousands of clones, roughly nine tenths appearing once. The data were taken from a study of blood T cell repertoires in COVID-19. Whole-study context: Acute and convalescent COVID-19 samples came from the United States, Italy and Spain. Nucleic acid was either cDNA or gDNA, and it came from T cells, B-cell-depleted T cells, or PBMCs.

This receptor was taken from a woman between 18 and 30 years old who had recovered from COVID-19. The sequenced material came from peripheral blood.

The CDR3 is CASSKEGRAYNEQFF. The CDR3 DNA is TGCGCCAGCAGCAAGGAGGGAAGGGCCTACAATGAGCAGTTCTTC. The chain carries TRBV5-1 and TRBJ2-1, with a weak D call TRBD2 (6 bases). CDR1 is SGHRS and CDR2 is YFSETQ in the germline V gene. V lost 4 bases and J 2 bases, leaving 13 bases between the germline ends. The CDR3 runs to 15 residues.